This TCR beta chain was captured by sequencing in a study of T-cell memory formation after mild COVID-19 (dated by TCRdb to the early 2020s). For the study in its entirety: TCR sequence clusters from the two donors were largely donor specific. T-cell clones expanding and contracting after mild COVID-19 in two donors were tracked by longitudinal TCRalpha and TCRbeta repertoire sequencing. The cohort was made up of two young adult volunteers, one female and one male, who were previously healthy. The full study reports these points: From day 15 to 85, contracting clones showed balanced CD4/CD8 phenotypes, whereas a second wave of clones that expanded from day 15 to 37 leaned towards CD4+. The detection of some responding clones in pre-infection memory suggests that pre-existing cross-reactive memory T cells joined the SARS-CoV-2 response. Contracting CD4+ clones were found mainly in CM and EM memory subsets, while CD8+ clones were enriched in EMRA. Only a couple of mild cases were covered in the study, and larger cohorts including severe cases with pre-infection samples were considered necessary. SARS-CoV-2 specificity of the second-wave clones peaking on day 37 was not confirmed.

TCRdb records Illumina NovaSeq 6000 as the sequencer. TCRalpha and TCRbeta cDNA libraries were constructed by 5'RACE with constant-segment primers, with sample barcodes and unique molecular identifiers being introduced. Trizol reagent was used to extract RNA from every sample. Amplification of the libraries took two PCR steps, and the second step added a second sample barcode plus Illumina TruSeq adapters. The libraries were sequenced on an Illumina NovaSeq using 2 x 150 bp paired-end reads. As for the original processing: The reads were demultiplexed and collapsed into UMI-guided consensus sequences using migec v1.2.7. Using mixcr v2.1.11, UMI consensuses were aligned to TRA and TRB V and J templates and then assembled into clonotypes. Clonotypes were classified as expanded or contracted when called significant by both edgeR and NoisET, with noise models trained on biological replicates. For edgeR calls, a false discovery rate-adjusted p below 0.01 and a log2 fold-change threshold of 1 were applied. As an exploratory analysis of dynamics, PCA with hierarchical clustering was applied to max-normalized trajectories of the 1000 most abundant clonotypes. Separately sequenced CD4+ and CD8+ repertoires were used to assign the CD4 or CD8 phenotype of responding clones. The public reads were run again by TCRdb, first through fastp at Q25 and then through MiXCR, and only productive beta chains were kept. Here each entry gathers all rows of one CDR3 protein and keeps the most common genes and DNA. The V and J calls shown here were made by TCRdb, not taken from the authors' results. For this sample the table gives about 270,000 distinct CDR3 sequences, of which around 17% were detected only once. The leading ten clones occupy approximately 22% of the sample.

Ficoll-Paque density gradient centrifugation was used to isolate PBMCs. The germline V gene supplies CDR1 SGHVS and CDR2 FNYEAQ. Between the V and J ends, shortened by 4 bases and 5 bases respectively, the junction contains 11 bases. Counted from cysteine to phenylalanine, this CDR3 has 13 amino acids. Just CDR3 DNA is preserved here, 39 bases in frame from base 1. This clonotype appeared a few times. What antigen it recognizes has not been identified. No much larger clone exists at a distance of one base, and base qualities are not known. The V and J segments used are TRBV7-6 and TRBJ2-5, with a weak D call of TRBD2 (5 bases match). Sequenced input: PBMCs or a T cell subset sorted from them (not recorded which). This clonotype was sampled from a man aged 18 to 30 who had mild COVID-19 (a few samples of this study predate the infection). The sample titles of this study are shuffled in the database, so cell type and time point are left out; the donor was told from shared clones. The DNA sequence is given as TGTGCCAGCAGCTCACGGGATTGGGAGACCCAGTACTTC. This is translated as CASSSRDWETQYF.